A selection of T cell receptor beta chains follows, all from one sample in a study of T-cell reconstitution after alpha-beta-depleted transplantation in children. MiXCR, applied by TCRdb to the PCR reads, yields one record per CDR3 protein. The sample lists 250,000 to 300,000 distinct CDR3 sequences, around 9.1% seen once, with just under 7.5% in the top ten. This specimen was PBMCs, taken before TCRalphabeta/CD19-depleted stem cell transplant. These receptors were taken from a boy under two years old with acute myeloid leukemia, due to receive a stem cell transplant. CDR3s include the opening cysteine and the closing phenylalanine or tryptophan. Fields, in order: J gene, V gene, clone size, D gene, CDR3 DNA, CDR3 protein. D genes are given only for firm matches. Rows give clone size only sometimes, using once, few, many, or a class for an expanded clone.

j_gene: TRBJ2-7; v_gene: TRBV7-2; abundance: many; d_gene: .; CDR3nt: TGTGCCAGCAGCTTAGCGAACAGCTACGAGCAGTACTTC; CDR3aa: CASSLANSYEQYF
j_gene: TRBJ2-7; v_gene: TRBV20-1; abundance: few; d_gene: TRBD1; CDR3nt: TGCAGTGCTCAAGTACCGGGACAGCTACTTACGAATCAGTACTTC; CDR3aa: CSAQVPGQLLTNQYF
j_gene: TRBJ2-2; v_gene: TRBV4-2; abundance: many; d_gene: .; CDR3nt: TGTGCCAGCAGCCTTCCCGTCGGGGAGCTGTTTTTT; CDR3aa: CASSLPVGELFF
j_gene: TRBJ2-7; v_gene: TRBV7-9; abundance: many; d_gene: .; CDR3nt: TGTGCCAGCAGCAGACAGGCCTCCTACGAGCAGTACTTC; CDR3aa: CASSRQASYEQYF
j_gene: TRBJ2-1; v_gene: TRBV7-3; abundance: many; d_gene: TRBD1; CDR3nt: TGTGCCAGCAGCCCAACCCGGACAGGGGGAGTCAATGAGCAGTTCTTC; CDR3aa: CASSPTRTGGVNEQFF
j_gene: TRBJ2-3; v_gene: TRBV7-6; abundance: few; d_gene: .; CDR3nt: TGTGCCAGCAGCAGGGTAGCGGTCTTCACAGATACGCAGTATTTT; CDR3aa: CASSRVAVFTDTQYF
j_gene: TRBJ2-5; v_gene: TRBV7-2; abundance: few; d_gene: TRBD1; CDR3nt: TGTGCCAGCAGCTTGGGGACAGCGGTGCGAGAGACCCAGTACTTC; CDR3aa: CASSLGTAVRETQYF
j_gene: TRBJ2-7; v_gene: TRBV7-9; abundance: many; d_gene: .; CDR3nt: TGTGCCAGCAGGTCAGACAGTGCATACTTCTACGAGCAGTACTTC; CDR3aa: CASRSDSAYFYEQYF
j_gene: TRBJ2-7; v_gene: TRBV7-8; abundance: many; d_gene: TRBD2; CDR3nt: TGTGCCAGCAGGCCTCGCGGGACTAGCGTCTCCTACGAGCAGTACTTC; CDR3aa: CASRPRGTSVSYEQYF
j_gene: TRBJ1-4; v_gene: TRBV28; abundance: many; d_gene: TRBD1; CDR3nt: TGTGCCAGCAGCCCCGGACAGGGAGGAACTGAAAAACTGTTTTTT; CDR3aa: CASSPGQGGTEKLFF
j_gene: TRBJ2-7; v_gene: TRBV5-8; abundance: many; d_gene: .; CDR3nt: TGTGCCAGCAGTGCTCTTCGACAGGTCCACGAGCAGTACTTC; CDR3aa: CASSALRQVHEQYF
j_gene: TRBJ2-1; v_gene: TRBV20-1; abundance: few; d_gene: .; CDR3nt: TGCAGTGCTCTATCCGGGACTGGAAACAATGAGCAGTTCTTC; CDR3aa: CSALSGTGNNEQFF
j_gene: TRBJ2-2; v_gene: TRBV5-1; abundance: many; d_gene: .; CDR3nt: TGCGCCAGCAGCTTGCACAGGGCCCCCGGGGAGCTGTTTTTT; CDR3aa: CASSLHRAPGELFF
j_gene: TRBJ2-5; v_gene: TRBV11-3; abundance: .; d_gene: .; CDR3nt: TGTGCCAGCAGCCTACTTTACTTGGTAGGGGAGACCCAGTACTTC; CDR3aa: CASSLLYLVGETQYF
j_gene: TRBJ2-7; v_gene: TRBV6-5; abundance: few; d_gene: TRBD2; CDR3nt: TGTGCCAGCAGTTATGGGACTAGCGGGAGGGCCGGCCACGAGCAGTACTTC; CDR3aa: CASSYGTSGRAGHEQYF
j_gene: TRBJ2-3; v_gene: TRBV4-2; abundance: many; d_gene: .; CDR3nt: TGTGCCAGCAGCCAAGATCTTCTCCGGGAAGCAGATACGCAGTATTTT; CDR3aa: CASSQDLLREADTQYF
j_gene: TRBJ2-7; v_gene: TRBV5-1; abundance: many; d_gene: .; CDR3nt: TGCGCCAGCAGCTTGGAGACAGGATCTTCCTACGAGCAGTACTTC; CDR3aa: CASSLETGSSYEQYF
j_gene: TRBJ2-1; v_gene: TRBV5-6; abundance: .; d_gene: .; CDR3nt: TGTGCCAGCAGCTTGGCCGTCAGTGAGCAGTTCTTC; CDR3aa: CASSLAVSEQFF
j_gene: TRBJ1-5; v_gene: TRBV28; abundance: few; d_gene: TRBD1; CDR3nt: TGTGCCAGCAGCCAGGGACAGTGGCCGCATTTT; CDR3aa: CASSQGQWPHF
j_gene: TRBJ2-2; v_gene: TRBV5-1; abundance: many; d_gene: .; CDR3nt: TGCGCCAGCAGCTTACAGGGAAGCACCGGGGAGCTGTTTTTT; CDR3aa: CASSLQGSTGELFF
j_gene: TRBJ2-1; v_gene: TRBV5-1; abundance: many; d_gene: .; CDR3nt: TGCGCCAGCATTTACAGGCCAAAAGGATCTGAGCAGTTCTTC; CDR3aa: CASIYRPKGSEQFF
j_gene: TRBJ1-2; v_gene: TRBV28; abundance: many; d_gene: TRBD1; CDR3nt: TGTGCCAGCAGTTTAGCGGGACAGGGGGCGAGCTACACCTTC; CDR3aa: CASSLAGQGASYTF
j_gene: TRBJ2-1; v_gene: TRBV4-2; abundance: many; d_gene: .; CDR3nt: TGTGCCAGCAGCCAAGATTGGACGGTGGAGCAGTTCTTC; CDR3aa: CASSQDWTVEQFF
j_gene: TRBJ2-1; v_gene: TRBV24-1; abundance: many; d_gene: TRBD1; CDR3nt: TGTGCCACCAGTGATTTCGGGACAGGGAGTTACAATGAGCAGTTCTTC; CDR3aa: CATSDFGTGSYNEQFF
j_gene: TRBJ2-1; v_gene: TRBV9; abundance: many; d_gene: TRBD2; CDR3nt: TGTGCCAGCAGCGCTAGCGGGGGGCCCCAGCAGTTCTTC; CDR3aa: CASSASGGPQQFF
j_gene: TRBJ2-3; v_gene: TRBV29-1; abundance: many; d_gene: .; CDR3nt: TGCAGCGCTGATAGAGGCATCCTGAATACGCAGTATTTT; CDR3aa: CSADRGILNTQYF
j_gene: TRBJ2-1; v_gene: TRBV20-1; abundance: .; d_gene: TRBD1; CDR3nt: TGCAGTGCTAGAGCCGGGGACAGGGCCCCAGACAATGAGCAGTTCTTC; CDR3aa: CSARAGDRAPDNEQFF
j_gene: TRBJ1-6; v_gene: TRBV27; abundance: many; d_gene: .; CDR3nt: TGTGCCAGCAGAACCATGGGACGGAACGATAATTCACCCCTCCACTTT; CDR3aa: CASRTMGRNDNSPLHF
j_gene: TRBJ2-7; v_gene: TRBV12-3/TRBV12-4; abundance: many; d_gene: .; CDR3nt: TGTGCCAGCAGTTTGGCGGGGCAGCAGTACTTC; CDR3aa: CASSLAGQQYF
j_gene: TRBJ2-7; v_gene: TRBV7-2; abundance: many; d_gene: .; CDR3nt: TGTGCCAGCAGCGACCCCCTCTACGAGCAGTACTTC; CDR3aa: CASSDPLYEQYF
j_gene: TRBJ2-7; v_gene: TRBV5-1; abundance: many; d_gene: TRBD1; CDR3nt: TGCGCCAGCAGCTCCGGGACAGGGACCTACGAGCAGTACTTC; CDR3aa: CASSSGTGTYEQYF
j_gene: TRBJ2-2; v_gene: TRBV29-1; abundance: few; d_gene: .; CDR3nt: TGCAGCGTTGCCGCCCAGGGAGTGGACACCGGGGAGCTGTTTTTT; CDR3aa: CSVAAQGVDTGELFF
j_gene: TRBJ2-3; v_gene: TRBV15; abundance: many; d_gene: .; CDR3nt: TGTGCCACCAGCAGAGTTTACGCTAGCTTTCCTTCTAGCACAGATACGCAGTATTTT; CDR3aa: CATSRVYASFPSSTDTQYF
j_gene: TRBJ2-7; v_gene: TRBV20-1; abundance: many; d_gene: .; CDR3nt: TGCAGTGCTCGGGACATTCCGGCCTACGAGCAGTACTTC; CDR3aa: CSARDIPAYEQYF
j_gene: TRBJ2-5; v_gene: TRBV20-1; abundance: .; d_gene: TRBD1; CDR3nt: TGCAGTGCTAGAGTTTTTGGACAGGGGGCAGGGGAGACCCAGTACTTC; CDR3aa: CSARVFGQGAGETQYF
j_gene: TRBJ1-2; v_gene: TRBV5-1; abundance: many; d_gene: .; CDR3nt: TGCGCCAGCAGCTTGGGGACGGCAAATTACTATGGCTACACCTTC; CDR3aa: CASSLGTANYYGYTF
j_gene: TRBJ2-3; v_gene: TRBV27; abundance: many; d_gene: .; CDR3nt: TGTGCCAGCAGTCCCCCTGGGAGTGTTACGCAGTATTTT; CDR3aa: CASSPPGSVTQYF
j_gene: TRBJ2-2; v_gene: TRBV24-1; abundance: many; d_gene: .; CDR3nt: TGTGCCACCAGTGATAGTTGGGTAGCTCCAAGCCCCCCTGGGGAGCTGTTTTTT; CDR3aa: CATSDSWVAPSPPGELFF
j_gene: TRBJ2-1; v_gene: TRBV28; abundance: many; d_gene: .; CDR3nt: TGTGCCAGCAGTTTTGGGGGGTTCTCCTACAATGAGCAGTTCTTC; CDR3aa: CASSFGGFSYNEQFF